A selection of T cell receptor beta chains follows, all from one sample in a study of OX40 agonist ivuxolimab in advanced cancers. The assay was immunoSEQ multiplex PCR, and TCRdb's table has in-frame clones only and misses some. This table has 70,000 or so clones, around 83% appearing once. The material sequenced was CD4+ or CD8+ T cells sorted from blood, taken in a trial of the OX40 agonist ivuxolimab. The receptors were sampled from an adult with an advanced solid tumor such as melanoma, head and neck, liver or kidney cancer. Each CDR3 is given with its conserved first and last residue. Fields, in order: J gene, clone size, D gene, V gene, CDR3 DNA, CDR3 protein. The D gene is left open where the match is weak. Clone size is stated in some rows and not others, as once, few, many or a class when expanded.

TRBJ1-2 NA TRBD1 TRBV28 TGTGCCAGCAGATCCCTGACAGGGGCAGCGAGCGGCTACACCTTC CASRSLTGAASGYTF
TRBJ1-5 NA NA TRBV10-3 TGTGCCATCAGGCAGGGCAACAATCAGCCCCAGCATTTT CAIRQGNNQPQHF
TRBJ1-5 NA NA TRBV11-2 TGTGCCAGCAGCTTAGCAGCAAATCAGCCCCAGCATTTT CASSLAANQPQHF
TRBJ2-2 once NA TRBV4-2 TGTGCCAGCAGCCAAGATCCCCGAGGGGGGGCCGGGGAGCTGTTTTTT CASSQDPRGGAGELFF
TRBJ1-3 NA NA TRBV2 TGTGCCACCTCGCCGCGTCAGGGGATTGGAAACACCATATATTTT CATSPRQGIGNTIYF
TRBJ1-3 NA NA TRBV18 TGTGCCAGCTCACCAGGGAGAAATCTGGAGAACACCATATATTTT CASSPGRNLENTIYF
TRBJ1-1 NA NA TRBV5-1 TGCGCCAGCAGCTTCAATTGGGGGGCGAACACTGAAGCTTTCTTT CASSFNWGANTEAFF
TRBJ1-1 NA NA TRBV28 TGTGCCAGCAGTTTGTGGCTTATTAGCACTGAAGCTTTCTTT CASSLWLISTEAFF
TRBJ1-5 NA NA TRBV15 TGTGCCACCAGCGGCGGCCGGGTCCTCAATCAGCCCCAGCATTTT CATSGGRVLNQPQHF
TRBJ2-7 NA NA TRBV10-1 TGCGCCAGCAGTGAGTCTGGACATCCCGGCGAGCAGTACTTC CASSESGHPGEQYF
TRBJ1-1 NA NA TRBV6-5 TGTGCCAGCAGTCGGCCAGGGTACGCGAACACTGAAGCTTTCTTT CASSRPGYANTEAFF
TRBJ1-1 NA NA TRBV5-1 TGCGCCAGCAGCTTGGCGGGGATCGACACTGAAGCTTTCTTT CASSLAGIDTEAFF
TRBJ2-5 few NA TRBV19 TGTGCCAGTAGTATTTGGGCGGAAGAGACCCAGTACTTC CASSIWAEETQYF
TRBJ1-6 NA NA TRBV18 TGTGCCAGCTCACTCGGACAGAACTCTAATTCACCCCTCCACTTT CASSLGQNSNSPLHF
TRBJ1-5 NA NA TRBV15 TGTGCCACCAGCAGAGATTCTCGGGGGGGAATGGCCCAGCATTTT CATSRDSRGGMAQHF
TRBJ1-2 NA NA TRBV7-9 TGTGCCAGCAGCTCCACTGAATATAACTATGGCTACACCTTC CASSSTEYNYGYTF
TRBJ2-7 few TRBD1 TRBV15 TGTGCCACCAGCCGGGACAGGACTGCCTACGAGCAGTACTTC CATSRDRTAYEQYF
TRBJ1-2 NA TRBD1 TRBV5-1 TGCGCCAGCAGCTTGGACAGGGGGCAAGGGGATGGCTACACCTTC CASSLDRGQGDGYTF
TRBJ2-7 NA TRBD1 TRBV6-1 TGTGCCAGCAGTCTCACGGGGACAGCTCTTTCCGAGCAGTACTTC CASSLTGTALSEQYF
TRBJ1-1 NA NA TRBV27 TGTGCCAGCAGCTCCCGGGGGGGAAAGGGGAACACTGAAGCTTTCTTT CASSSRGGKGNTEAFF
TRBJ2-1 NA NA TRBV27 TGTGCCAGCAGTCCCCTGTCGAGCTACAATGAGCAGTTCTTC CASSPLSSYNEQFF
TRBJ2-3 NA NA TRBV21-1 TGTGCCAGCAGCGAGACGGGGGAGGGAGGCACAGATACGCAGTATTTT CASSETGEGGTDTQYF
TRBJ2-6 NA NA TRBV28 TGTGCCACCCTTGGCGGGGACGCTGGGGCCAACGTCCTGACTTTC CATLGGDAGANVLTF
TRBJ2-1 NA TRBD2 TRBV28 TGTGCCAGCCTTGGACTAGCGGAGCAGTTCTTC CASLGLAEQFF
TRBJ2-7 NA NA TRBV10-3 TGTGCCAGCAGAACCTTAGGACAGCCCTACGAGCAGTACTTC CASRTLGQPYEQYF
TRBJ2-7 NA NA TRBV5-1 TGCGCCAGCAGCTTGGGACAGGCGTCGAACGAGCAGTACTTC CASSLGQASNEQYF
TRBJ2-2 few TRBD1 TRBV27 TGTGCCAGCAGTTTATCCGTCTTGAGGACAGGGCGCGCACCCGGGGAGCTGTTTTTT CASSLSVLRTGRAPGELFF
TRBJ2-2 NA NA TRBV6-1 TGTGCCAGCAGTGAGTACCCGAACACCGGGGAGCTGTTTTTT CASSEYPNTGELFF
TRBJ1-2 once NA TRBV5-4 TGTGCCAGCAGCTTGTTCTTTGCAGATAACTATGGCTACACCTTC CASSLFFADNYGYTF